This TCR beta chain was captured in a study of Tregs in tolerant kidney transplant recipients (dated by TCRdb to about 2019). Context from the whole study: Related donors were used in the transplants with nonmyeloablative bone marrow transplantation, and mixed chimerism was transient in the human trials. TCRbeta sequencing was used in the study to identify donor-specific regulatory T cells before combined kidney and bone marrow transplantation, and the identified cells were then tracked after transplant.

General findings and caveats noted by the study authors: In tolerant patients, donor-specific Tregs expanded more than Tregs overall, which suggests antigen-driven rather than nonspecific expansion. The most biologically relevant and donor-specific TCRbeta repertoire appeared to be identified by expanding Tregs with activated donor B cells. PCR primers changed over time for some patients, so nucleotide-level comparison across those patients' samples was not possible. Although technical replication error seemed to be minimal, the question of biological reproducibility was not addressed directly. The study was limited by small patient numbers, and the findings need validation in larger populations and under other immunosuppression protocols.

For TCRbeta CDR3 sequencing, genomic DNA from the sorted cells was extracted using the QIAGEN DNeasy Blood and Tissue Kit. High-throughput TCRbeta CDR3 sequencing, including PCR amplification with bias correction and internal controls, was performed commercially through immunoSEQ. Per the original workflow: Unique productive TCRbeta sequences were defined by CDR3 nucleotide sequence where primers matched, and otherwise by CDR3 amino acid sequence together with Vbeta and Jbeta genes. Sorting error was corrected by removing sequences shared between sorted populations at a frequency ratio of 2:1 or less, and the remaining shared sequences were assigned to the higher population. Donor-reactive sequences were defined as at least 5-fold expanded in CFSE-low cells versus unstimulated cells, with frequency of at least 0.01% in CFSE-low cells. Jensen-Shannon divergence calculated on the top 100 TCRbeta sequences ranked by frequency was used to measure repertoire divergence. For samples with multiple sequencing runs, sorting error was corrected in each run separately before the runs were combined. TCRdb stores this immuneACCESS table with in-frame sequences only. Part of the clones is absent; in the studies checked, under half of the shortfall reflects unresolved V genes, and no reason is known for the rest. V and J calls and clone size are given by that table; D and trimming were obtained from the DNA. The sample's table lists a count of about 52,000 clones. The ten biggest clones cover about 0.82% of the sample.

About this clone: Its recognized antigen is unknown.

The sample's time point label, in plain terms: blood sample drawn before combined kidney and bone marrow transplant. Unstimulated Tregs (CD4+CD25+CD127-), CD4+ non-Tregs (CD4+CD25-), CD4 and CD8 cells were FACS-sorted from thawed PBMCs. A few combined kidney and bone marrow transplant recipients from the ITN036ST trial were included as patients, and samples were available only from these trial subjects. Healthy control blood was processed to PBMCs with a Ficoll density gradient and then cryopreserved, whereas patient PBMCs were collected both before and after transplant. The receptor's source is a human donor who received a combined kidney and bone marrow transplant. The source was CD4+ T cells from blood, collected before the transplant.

The CDR3 protein sequence reads: CASSPRTAQETQYF. The covered CDR3 bases are TGTGCCAGCTCACCGAGGACAGCTCAAGAGACC. The sequence joins TRBV18 to TRBJ2-5; the D segment could be TRBD1, given 6 matching bases. The read halts 3 residues ahead of the CDR3 end, with the missing end drawn from the germline J gene. Per the germline V gene, KGHSH is the CDR1 and LQKENI is the CDR2. V sheds 3 bases and J sheds 2 bases, leaving 10 bases between their ends. The cysteine opens and the phenylalanine closes a CDR3 of 14 amino acids. The DNA shown is the part of the CDR3 that was read: 33 bases, in frame from base 1.